A selection of T cell receptor beta chains follows, all from one sample in a study of blood T cells in healthy people across ages. TCRdb re-called the 5' RACE reads with MiXCR, one entry per CDR3 protein. This table holds about 730,000 distinct CDR3 sequences, 43% found once. Sequencing was done on a sample of blood. All receptors come from a woman aged 60-70 years in good health. The CDR3 runs from the conserved cysteine through the conserved F or W. The D gene is left open where the match is weak. Not every row has a clone size; where given, it reads once, few, many or a size class.

d_gene: TRBD2; j_gene: TRBJ2-3; v_gene: TRBV4-3; abundance: -; CDR3aa: CASSPTTSVDTQYF; CDR3nt: TGCGCCAGCAGCCCCACAACTAGCGTAGATACGCAGTATTTT
d_gene: TRBD1; j_gene: TRBJ2-7; v_gene: TRBV5-1; abundance: -; CDR3aa: CASSLLPPTGTGFHEQYF; CDR3nt: TGCGCCAGCAGCTTGTTGCCCCCTACCGGGACAGGGTTCCACGAGCAGTACTTC
d_gene: -; j_gene: TRBJ1-1; v_gene: TRBV7-2; abundance: -; CDR3aa: CASSLTWGAEAFF; CDR3nt: TGTGCCAGCAGCTTGACCTGGGGCGCTGAAGCTTTCTTT
d_gene: -; j_gene: TRBJ2-5; v_gene: TRBV9; abundance: few; CDR3aa: CASSNRQGGTQYF; CDR3nt: TGTGCCAGCAGCAACCGACAGGGAGGGACCCAGTACTTC
d_gene: -; j_gene: TRBJ2-7; v_gene: TRBV6-6; abundance: few; CDR3aa: CASSYEFRRGEQYF; CDR3nt: TGTGCCAGCAGTTACGAATTCCGAAGGGGGGAGCAGTACTTC
d_gene: -; j_gene: TRBJ1-2; v_gene: TRBV12-3/TRBV12-4; abundance: many; CDR3aa: CASSFGAGYTF; CDR3nt: TGTGCCAGCAGTTTTGGGGCCGGCTACACCTTC
d_gene: -; j_gene: TRBJ2-5; v_gene: TRBV12-3/TRBV12-4; abundance: once; CDR3aa: CASQDSVETQYF; CDR3nt: TGTGCCAGCCAGGACTCCGTGGAGACCCAGTACTTC
d_gene: TRBD1; j_gene: TRBJ1-4; v_gene: TRBV6-6; abundance: -; CDR3aa: CASSFQRRDRGEEKLFF; CDR3nt: TGTGCCAGCAGTTTTCAACGTCGGGACAGGGGAGAAGAAAAACTGTTTTTT
d_gene: TRBD2; j_gene: TRBJ2-1; v_gene: TRBV6-6; abundance: -; CDR3aa: CASSYSISGGRDNEQFF; CDR3nt: TGTGCCAGCAGTTACTCGATTTCTGGCGGGAGGGACAATGAGCAGTTCTTC
d_gene: TRBD2; j_gene: TRBJ2-7; v_gene: TRBV12-3/TRBV12-4; abundance: few; CDR3aa: CASSTWTSASYEQYF; CDR3nt: TGTGCCAGCAGTACTTGGACTAGCGCATCCTACGAGCAGTACTTC
d_gene: -; j_gene: TRBJ1-4; v_gene: TRBV6-6; abundance: once; CDR3aa: CASSYGGSPNEKLFF; CDR3nt: TGTGCCAGCAGTTACGGAGGGTCACCTAATGAAAAACTGTTTTTT
d_gene: -; j_gene: TRBJ2-3; v_gene: TRBV12-3/TRBV12-4; abundance: -; CDR3aa: CASSPQGVVSTDTQYF; CDR3nt: TGTGCCAGCAGTCCACAGGGAGTTGTATCCACAGATACGCAGTATTTT
d_gene: -; j_gene: TRBJ2-7; v_gene: TRBV29-1; abundance: many; CDR3aa: CSVYGHRYEQYF; CDR3nt: TGCAGCGTGTACGGACACCGGTACGAGCAGTACTTC
d_gene: -; j_gene: TRBJ2-1; v_gene: TRBV20-1; abundance: -; CDR3aa: CSARPPLVNEQFF; CDR3nt: TGCAGTGCTAGACCTCCCCTAGTCAATGAGCAGTTCTTC
d_gene: TRBD1; j_gene: TRBJ2-2; v_gene: TRBV12-3/TRBV12-4; abundance: -; CDR3aa: CASSLMGRGHTGELFF; CDR3nt: TGTGCCAGCAGTTTAATGGGCAGGGGGCACACCGGGGAGCTGTTTTTT
d_gene: -; j_gene: TRBJ1-6; v_gene: TRBV11-1; abundance: -; CDR3aa: CASSLPTEQSPLHF; CDR3nt: TGTGCCAGCAGCTTACCGACAGAACAATCACCCCTCCACTTT
d_gene: -; j_gene: TRBJ2-3; v_gene: TRBV5-1; abundance: -; CDR3aa: CASSLVGGWSDTQYF; CDR3nt: TGCGCCAGCAGCTTGGTTGGAGGGTGGTCAGATACGCAGTATTTT
d_gene: -; j_gene: TRBJ2-6; v_gene: TRBV12-3/TRBV12-4; abundance: many; CDR3aa: CASSHAGANVLTF; CDR3nt: TGTGCCAGCAGCCATGCTGGGGCCAACGTCCTGACTTTC
d_gene: -; j_gene: TRBJ2-7; v_gene: TRBV20-1; abundance: few; CDR3aa: CSANFLSKSGTSYEQYF; CDR3nt: TGCAGTGCTAACTTCCTTTCCAAAAGCGGGACATCCTACGAGCAGTACTTC
d_gene: -; j_gene: TRBJ2-3; v_gene: TRBV20-1; abundance: -; CDR3aa: CSAPSGQGGDTQYF; CDR3nt: TGCAGTGCTCCTAGCGGTCAGGGGGGGGATACGCAGTATTTT
d_gene: -; j_gene: TRBJ1-1; v_gene: TRBV29-1; abundance: -; CDR3aa: CSVEYTNTEAFF; CDR3nt: TGCAGCGTTGAATACACGAACACTGAAGCTTTCTTT
d_gene: TRBD1; j_gene: TRBJ2-1; v_gene: TRBV18; abundance: -; CDR3aa: CASSPGQPQFF; CDR3nt: TGTGCCAGCTCACCGGGACAGCCGCAGTTCTTC
d_gene: TRBD1; j_gene: TRBJ2-7; v_gene: TRBV27; abundance: few; CDR3aa: CASSLLRDRGDGEQYF; CDR3nt: TGTGCCAGCAGTTTACTCCGGGACAGGGGAGATGGCGAGCAGTACTTC
d_gene: -; j_gene: TRBJ2-5; v_gene: TRBV28; abundance: -; CDR3aa: CASSLFIGDNEQYF; CDR3nt: TGTGCCAGCAGTTTATTCATCGGGGACAATGAGCAGTACTTC
d_gene: -; j_gene: TRBJ2-5; v_gene: TRBV20-1; abundance: -; CDR3aa: CSARPPEYQETQYF; CDR3nt: TGCAGTGCTAGGCCCCCGGAGTACCAAGAGACCCAGTACTTC
d_gene: TRBD2; j_gene: TRBJ2-1; v_gene: TRBV7-9; abundance: -; CDR3aa: CASSLPGGDLYNEQFF; CDR3nt: TGTGCCAGCAGCCTTCCCGGGGGGGACCTCTACAATGAGCAGTTCTTC
d_gene: -; j_gene: TRBJ2-7; v_gene: TRBV27; abundance: -; CDR3aa: CASSQRYREPSYEQYF; CDR3nt: TGTGCCAGCAGCCAGCGCTACAGGGAACCCTCCTACGAGCAGTACTTC
d_gene: -; j_gene: TRBJ1-1; v_gene: TRBV27; abundance: -; CDR3aa: CASSPRGGECEAFF; CDR3nt: TGTGCCAGCAGTCCTAGGGGGGGGGAGTGTGAAGCTTTCTTT
d_gene: -; j_gene: TRBJ2-3; v_gene: TRBV5-1; abundance: -; CDR3aa: CASSFSHGYTDTQYF; CDR3nt: TGCGCCAGCAGCTTCTCCCACGGGTACACAGATACGCAGTATTTT